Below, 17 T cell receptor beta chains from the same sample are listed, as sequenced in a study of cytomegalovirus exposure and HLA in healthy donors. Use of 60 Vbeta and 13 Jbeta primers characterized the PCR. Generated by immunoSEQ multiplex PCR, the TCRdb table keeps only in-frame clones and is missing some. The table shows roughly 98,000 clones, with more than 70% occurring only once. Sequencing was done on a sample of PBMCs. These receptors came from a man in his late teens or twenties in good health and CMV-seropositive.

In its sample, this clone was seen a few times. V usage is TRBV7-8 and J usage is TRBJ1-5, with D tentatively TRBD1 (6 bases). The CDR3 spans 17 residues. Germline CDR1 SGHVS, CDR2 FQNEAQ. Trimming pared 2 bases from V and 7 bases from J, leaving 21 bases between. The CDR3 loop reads CASSLFQLEGRGQPQHF. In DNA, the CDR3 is TGTGCCAGCAGCTTATTCCAGCTTGAGGGCAGGGGCCAGCCCCAGCATTTT. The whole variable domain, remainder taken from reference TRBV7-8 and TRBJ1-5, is GAGVSQSPRYKVAKRGQDVALRCDPISGHVSLFWYQQALGQGPEFLTYFQNEAQLDKSGLPSDRFFAERPEGSVSTLKIQRTQQEDSAVYLCASSLFQLEGRGQPQHFGDGTRLSIL.

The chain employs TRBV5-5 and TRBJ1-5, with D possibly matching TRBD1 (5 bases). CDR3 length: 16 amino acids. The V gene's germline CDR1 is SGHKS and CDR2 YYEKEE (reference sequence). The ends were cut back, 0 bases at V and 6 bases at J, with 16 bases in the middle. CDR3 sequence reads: CASSLGQPDGGQPQHF. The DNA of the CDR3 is TGTGCCAGCAGCTTGGGACAGCCCGACGGGGGTCAGCCCCAGCATTTT.

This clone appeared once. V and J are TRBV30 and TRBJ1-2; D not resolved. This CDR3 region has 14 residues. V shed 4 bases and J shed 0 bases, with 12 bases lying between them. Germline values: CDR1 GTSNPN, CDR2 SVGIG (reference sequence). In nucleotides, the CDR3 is TGTGCCTGGACCCCCTTCGCAGCTAACTATGGCTACACCTTC. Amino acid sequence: CAWTPFAANYGYTF.

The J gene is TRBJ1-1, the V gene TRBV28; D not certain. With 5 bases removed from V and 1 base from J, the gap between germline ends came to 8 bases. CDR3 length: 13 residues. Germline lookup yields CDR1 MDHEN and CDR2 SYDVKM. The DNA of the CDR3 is TGTGCCAGCAGTAAAATCAGGAACACTGAAGCTTTCTTT. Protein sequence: CASSKIRNTEAFF.

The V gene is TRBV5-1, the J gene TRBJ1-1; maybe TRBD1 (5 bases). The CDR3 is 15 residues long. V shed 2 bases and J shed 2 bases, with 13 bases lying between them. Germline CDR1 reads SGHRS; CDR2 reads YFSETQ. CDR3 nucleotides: TGCGCCAGCAGCTTATTCACAGGACTAAACACTGAAGCTTTCTTT. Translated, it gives CASSLFTGLNTEAFF.

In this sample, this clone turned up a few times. The CDR3, as DNA: TGTGCCAGTAGAAGTACTAGCGGGACCTCAGGGTCCTACAATGAGCAGTTCTTC. Encoded protein: CASRSTSGTSGSYNEQFF. This chain connects TRBV19 to TRBJ2-1; 10 nucleotides align to TRBD2. The germline V gene encodes CDR1 LNHDA and CDR2 SQIVND (reference sequence). This CDR3 is built from 18 residues. The V gene end was trimmed by 6 bases and the J gene end by 1 base; junction bases not matched to a gene: 12.

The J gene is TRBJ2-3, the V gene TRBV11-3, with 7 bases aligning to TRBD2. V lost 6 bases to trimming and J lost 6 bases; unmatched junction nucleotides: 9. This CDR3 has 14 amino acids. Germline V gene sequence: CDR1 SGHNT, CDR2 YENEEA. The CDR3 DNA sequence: TGTGCCAGCAGTCCTTCCCGACTAGCTGATACGCAGTATTTT. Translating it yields CASSPSRLADTQYF.

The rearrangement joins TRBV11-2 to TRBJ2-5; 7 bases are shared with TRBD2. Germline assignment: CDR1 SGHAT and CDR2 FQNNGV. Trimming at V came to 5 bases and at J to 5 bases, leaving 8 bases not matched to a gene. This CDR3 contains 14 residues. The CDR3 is CASSPWGGGETQYF. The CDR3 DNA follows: TGTGCCAGCAGCCCTTGGGGGGGAGGGGAGACCCAGTACTTC.

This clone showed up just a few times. The CDR3 is CASRNRGSYEQYF. CDR3 nucleotide sequence: TGTGCCAGCAGAAACAGGGGCTCCTACGAGCAGTACTTC. The V call is TRBV6-5, the J call TRBJ2-7; 7 bases are a match to TRBD1. After removal of 6 bases from V and 0 bases from J, the junction contained 2 bases not matched to a gene. The length of the CDR3 is 13 residues. The germline CDR1 and CDR2 sequences are MNHEY and SVGAGI.

DNA of the CDR3: TGTGCCAGCAGTGACTCGTCCTTTAACTATGGCTACACCTTC. Translating it yields CASSDSSFNYGYTF. The rearrangement uses TRBV6-4 and TRBJ1-2; D uncertain. V lost 0 bases, J lost 1 base, and 6 bases lay in between. The germline V gene has CDR1 MRHNA and CDR2 SNTAGT. The CDR3 runs 14 residues.

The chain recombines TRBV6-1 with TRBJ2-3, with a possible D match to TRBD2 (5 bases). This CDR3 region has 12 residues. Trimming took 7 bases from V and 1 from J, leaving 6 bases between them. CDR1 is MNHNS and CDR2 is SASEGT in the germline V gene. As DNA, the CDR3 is TGTGCCAGCATGAGGGGCACAGATACGCAGTATTTT. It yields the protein CASMRGTDTQYF.

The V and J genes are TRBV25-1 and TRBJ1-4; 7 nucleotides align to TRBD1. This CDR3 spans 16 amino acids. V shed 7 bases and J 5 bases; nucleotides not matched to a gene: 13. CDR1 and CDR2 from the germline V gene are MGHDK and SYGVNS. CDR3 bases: TGTGCCAGCACCGCGGGAATCGGGACAGCGAATGAAAAACTGTTTTTT. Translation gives CASTAGIGTANEKLFF.

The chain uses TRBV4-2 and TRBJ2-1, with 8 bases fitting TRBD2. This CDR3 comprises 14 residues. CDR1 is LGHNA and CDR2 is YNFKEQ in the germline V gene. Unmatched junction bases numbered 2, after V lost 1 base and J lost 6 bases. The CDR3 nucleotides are TGTGCCAGCAGCCAAGGTCTAGCGGGCAATGAGCAGTTCTTC. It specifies CASSQGLAGNEQFF.

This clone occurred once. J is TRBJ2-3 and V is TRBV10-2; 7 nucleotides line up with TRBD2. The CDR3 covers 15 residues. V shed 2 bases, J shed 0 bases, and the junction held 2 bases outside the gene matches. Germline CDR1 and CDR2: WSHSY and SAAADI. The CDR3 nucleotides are TGCGCCAGCAGTGAGATGCGGGGGAGCACAGATACGCAGTATTTT. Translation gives CASSEMRGSTDTQYF.

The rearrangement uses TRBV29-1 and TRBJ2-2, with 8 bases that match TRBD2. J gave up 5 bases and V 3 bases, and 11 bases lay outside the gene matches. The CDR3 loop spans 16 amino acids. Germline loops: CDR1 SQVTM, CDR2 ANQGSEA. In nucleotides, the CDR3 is TGCAGCGTTGATTCGGGGCGGGGGGTTCCTACCGGGGAGCTGTTTTTT. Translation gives CSVDSGRGVPTGELFF.

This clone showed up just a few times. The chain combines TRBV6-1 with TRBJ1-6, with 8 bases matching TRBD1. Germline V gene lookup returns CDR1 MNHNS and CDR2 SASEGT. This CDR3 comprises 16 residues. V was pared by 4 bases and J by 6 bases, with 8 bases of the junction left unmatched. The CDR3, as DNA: TGTGCCAGCAGTGTACCACAGGGGGAAGGTAATTCACCCCTCCACTTT. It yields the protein CASSVPQGEGNSPLHF.

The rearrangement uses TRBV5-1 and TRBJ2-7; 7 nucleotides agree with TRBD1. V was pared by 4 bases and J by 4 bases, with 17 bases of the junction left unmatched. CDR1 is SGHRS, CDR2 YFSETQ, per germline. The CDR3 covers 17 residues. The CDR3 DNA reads TGCGCCAGCAGCCCAACAAAAACAGGGGTTTCTCCTTACGAGCAGTACTTC. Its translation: CASSPTKTGVSPYEQYF.